The sequence of this T cell receptor beta chain was determined in a study of tumor-infiltrating lymphocytes in primary liver carcinoma. The study's findings and limits: Tumors carried a top-250-clone fraction significantly exceeding that of blood (p = 0.039).

Making TCR beta cDNA involved around 500 ng total RNA and a constant-region primer. Modified slightly, ARM-PCR produced TCR beta libraries over three nested multiplex PCR rounds. The first two PCR rounds, approximately 10 cycles each, used TRBV1-TRBV30 forward primers and a C-beta reverse primer. One entry per CDR3 protein results from TCRdb running MiXCR on the multiplex PCR reads. The repertoire holds 300,000 to 400,000 distinct CDR3 sequences, approximately 65% seen once, with more than 8.5% in the top ten. Germline DNA was also extracted, and blood RNA derived from unsorted whole blood. Chronic HBV infection was present, with no prior treatment. Sampling before surgery obtained 3.5 to 5 milliliters of peripheral blood. CDR1 and CDR2 from the germline V gene are SGHAT and FQDESV (reference sequence). This CDR3 spans 15 amino acids. Trimming left V 6 bases short and J 0 bases short, with 15 bases between.

About this clonotype itself: Its antigen is unidentified.

This chain uses TRBV11-1 with TRBJ2-7; the D gene is possibly TRBD1 (5 bases). Sequences were obtained from peripheral blood. The source of this sequence is a man between 40 and 49 years old with primary liver carcinoma and hepatitis B virus infection. The CDR3 sequence: CASSSRTWNSYEQYF. CDR3 sequence (DNA): TGTGCCAGCAGTTCCCGGACATGGAACTCCTACGAGCAGTACTTC.